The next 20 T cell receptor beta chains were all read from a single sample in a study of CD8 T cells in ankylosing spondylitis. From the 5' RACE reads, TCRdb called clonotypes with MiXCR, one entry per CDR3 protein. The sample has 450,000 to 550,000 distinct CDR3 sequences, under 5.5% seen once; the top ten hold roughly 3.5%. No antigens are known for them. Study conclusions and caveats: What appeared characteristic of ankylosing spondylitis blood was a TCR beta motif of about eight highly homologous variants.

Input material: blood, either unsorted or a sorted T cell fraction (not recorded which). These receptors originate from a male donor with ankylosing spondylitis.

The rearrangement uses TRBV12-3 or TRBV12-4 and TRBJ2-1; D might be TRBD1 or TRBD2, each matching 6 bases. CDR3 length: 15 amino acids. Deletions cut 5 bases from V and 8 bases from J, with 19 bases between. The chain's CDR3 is CASSPGGTRAHEQFF. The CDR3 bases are TGTGCCAGCAGTCCTGGCGGGACAAGGGCCCATGAGCAGTTCTTC.

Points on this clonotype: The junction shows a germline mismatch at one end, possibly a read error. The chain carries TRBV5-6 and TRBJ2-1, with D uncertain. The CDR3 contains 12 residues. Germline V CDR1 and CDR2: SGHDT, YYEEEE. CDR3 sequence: CAISPGLDEQFF. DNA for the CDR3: TGTGCCATCAGCCCCGGGCTGGATGAGCAGTTCTTC.

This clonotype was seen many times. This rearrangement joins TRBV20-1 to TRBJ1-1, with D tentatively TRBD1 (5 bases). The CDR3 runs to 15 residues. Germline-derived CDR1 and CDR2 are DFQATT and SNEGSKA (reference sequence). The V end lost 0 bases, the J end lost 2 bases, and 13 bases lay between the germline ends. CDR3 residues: CSARESGRLNTEAFF. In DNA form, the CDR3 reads TGCAGTGCTAGAGAGTCAGGGAGATTAAACACTGAAGCTTTCTTT.

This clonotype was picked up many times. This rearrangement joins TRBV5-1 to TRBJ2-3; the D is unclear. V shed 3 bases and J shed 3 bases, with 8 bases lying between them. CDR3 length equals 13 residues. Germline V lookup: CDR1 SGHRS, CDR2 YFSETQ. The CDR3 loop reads CASSSGPTDTQYF. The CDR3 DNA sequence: TGCGCCAGCAGCTCCGGACCGACAGATACGCAGTATTTT.

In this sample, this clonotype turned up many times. The DNA of the CDR3 is TGTGCCACCAGTGATTTAGAATGGGGGCGCGACAGCCGTTACAATGAGCAGTTCTTC. The encoded protein is CATSDLEWGRDSRYNEQFF. The chain is built from TRBV24-1 and TRBJ2-1; the D gene is possibly TRBD1 (6 bases). This CDR3 has 19 residues. The V and J ends lost 1 base and 4 bases respectively, with 22 bases between them. Germline V gene data show CDR1 as KGHDR and CDR2 as SFDVKD.

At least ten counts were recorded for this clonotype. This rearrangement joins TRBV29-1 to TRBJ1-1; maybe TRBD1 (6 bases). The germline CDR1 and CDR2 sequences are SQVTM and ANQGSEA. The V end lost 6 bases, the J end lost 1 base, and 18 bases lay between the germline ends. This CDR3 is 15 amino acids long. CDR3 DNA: TGCAGCGTCCGGGGGGGGCGCAGGGCGAACACTGAAGCTTTCTTT. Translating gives CSVRGGRRANTEAFF.

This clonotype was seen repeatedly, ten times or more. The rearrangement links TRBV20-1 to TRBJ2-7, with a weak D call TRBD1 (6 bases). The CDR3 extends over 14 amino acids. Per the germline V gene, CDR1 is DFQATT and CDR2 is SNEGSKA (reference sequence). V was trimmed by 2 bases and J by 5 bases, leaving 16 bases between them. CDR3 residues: CSARLLRGNHEQYF. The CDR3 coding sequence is TGCAGTGCTAGACTCCTCAGGGGTAACCACGAGCAGTACTTC.

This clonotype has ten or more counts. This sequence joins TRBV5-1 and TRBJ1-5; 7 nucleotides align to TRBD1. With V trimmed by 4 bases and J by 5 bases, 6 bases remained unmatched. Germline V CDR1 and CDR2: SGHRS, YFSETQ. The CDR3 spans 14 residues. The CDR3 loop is CASSRQGGDQPQHF. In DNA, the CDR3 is TGCGCCAGCAGCAGACAGGGTGGCGATCAGCCCCAGCATTTT.

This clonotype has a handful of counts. For the CDR3, the DNA is TGCGCCAGCAGCCAAGTTGGGGGACGCACAGATACGCAGTATTTT. Amino acid sequence: CASSQVGGRTDTQYF. The chain combines TRBV4-1 with TRBJ2-3, with D possibly being TRBD1 or TRBD2 (5 bases each). Trimming shortened V by 1 base and J by 1 base, and 9 bases separated the two germline ends. In germline, CDR1 is MGHRA, CDR2 YSYEKL. The CDR3 has 15 residues.

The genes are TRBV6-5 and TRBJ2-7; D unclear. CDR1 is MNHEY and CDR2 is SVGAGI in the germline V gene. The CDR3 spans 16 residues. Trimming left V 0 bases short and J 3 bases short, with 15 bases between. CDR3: CASSYSTGLQIYEQYF. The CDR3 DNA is TGTGCCAGCAGTTACTCGACTGGTTTACAGATCTACGAGCAGTACTTC.

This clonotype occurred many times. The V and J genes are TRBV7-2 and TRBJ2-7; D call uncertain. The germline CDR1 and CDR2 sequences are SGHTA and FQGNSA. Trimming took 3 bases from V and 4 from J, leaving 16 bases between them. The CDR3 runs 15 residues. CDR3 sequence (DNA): TGTGCCAGCAGCTTTGGATTTCCGGTGGGGTACGAGCAGTACTTC. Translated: CASSFGFPVGYEQYF.

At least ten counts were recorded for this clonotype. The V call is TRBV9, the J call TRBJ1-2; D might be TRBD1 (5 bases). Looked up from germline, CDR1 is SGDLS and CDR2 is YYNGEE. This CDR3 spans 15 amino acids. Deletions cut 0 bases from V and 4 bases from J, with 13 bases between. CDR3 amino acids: CASSVARQGSYGYTF. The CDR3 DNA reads TGTGCCAGCAGCGTAGCTCGGCAGGGCAGCTATGGCTACACCTTC.

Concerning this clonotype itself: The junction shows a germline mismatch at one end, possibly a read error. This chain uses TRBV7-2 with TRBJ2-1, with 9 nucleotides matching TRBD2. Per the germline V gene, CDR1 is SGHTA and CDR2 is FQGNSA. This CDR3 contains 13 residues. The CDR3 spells CASSLARLAVRVF. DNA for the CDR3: TGTGCCAGCAGCTTAGCGAGACTAGCGGTTCGGGTCTTC.

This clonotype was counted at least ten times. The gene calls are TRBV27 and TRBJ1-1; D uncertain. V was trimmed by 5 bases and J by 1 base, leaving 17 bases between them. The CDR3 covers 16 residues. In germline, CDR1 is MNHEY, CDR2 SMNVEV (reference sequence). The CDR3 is CASSPFSWGENTEAFF. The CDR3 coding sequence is TGTGCCAGCAGTCCTTTTTCGTGGGGTGAGAACACTGAAGCTTTCTTT.

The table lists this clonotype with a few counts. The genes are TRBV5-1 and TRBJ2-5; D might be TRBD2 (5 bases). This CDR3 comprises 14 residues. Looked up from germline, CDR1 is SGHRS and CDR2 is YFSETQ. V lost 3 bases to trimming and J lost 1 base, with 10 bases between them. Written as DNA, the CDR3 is TGCGCCAGCAGCTCCCTCGGGGTCCAAGAGACCCAGTACTTC. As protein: CASSSLGVQETQYF.

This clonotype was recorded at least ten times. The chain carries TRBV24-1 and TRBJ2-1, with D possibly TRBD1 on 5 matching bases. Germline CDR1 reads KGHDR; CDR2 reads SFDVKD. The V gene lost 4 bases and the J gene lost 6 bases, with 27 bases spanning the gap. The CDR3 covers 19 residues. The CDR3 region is CATSDRTSRTPEVINEQFF. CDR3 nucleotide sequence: TGTGCCACCAGTGACCGAACAAGTCGGACACCCGAAGTTATCAATGAGCAGTTCTTC.

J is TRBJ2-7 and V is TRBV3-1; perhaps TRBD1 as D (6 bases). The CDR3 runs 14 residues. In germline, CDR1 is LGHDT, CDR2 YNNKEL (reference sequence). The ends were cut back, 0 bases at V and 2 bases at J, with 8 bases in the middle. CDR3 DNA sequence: TGTGCCAGCAGCCAAGATCAGGGGCCCTACGAGCAGTACTTC. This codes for CASSQDQGPYEQYF.

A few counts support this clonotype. The CDR3 reads CASSSAVVKETQYF. DNA for the CDR3: TGCGCCAGCAGCTCGGCTGTAGTTAAAGAGACCCAGTACTTC. The chain uses TRBV5-1 and TRBJ2-5; D unclear. The CDR3 is 14 amino acids. Germline lookup yields CDR1 SGHRS and CDR2 YFSETQ. V was pared by 3 bases and J by 3 bases, with 12 bases between. Full variable domain (rest looked up from reference TRBV5-1 and TRBJ2-5): KAGVTQTPRYLIKTRGQQVTLSCSPISGHRSVSWYQQTPGQGLQFLFEYFSETQRNKGNFPGRFSGRQFSNSRSEMNVSTLELGDSALYLCASSSAVVKETQYFGPGTRLLVL.

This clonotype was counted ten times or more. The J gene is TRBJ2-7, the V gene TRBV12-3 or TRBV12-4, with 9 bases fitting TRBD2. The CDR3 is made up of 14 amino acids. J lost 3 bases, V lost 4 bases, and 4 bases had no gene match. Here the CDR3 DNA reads TGTGCCAGCAGTTCTAGCGGGGTATACTACGAGCAGTACTTC. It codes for CASSSSGVYYEQYF.

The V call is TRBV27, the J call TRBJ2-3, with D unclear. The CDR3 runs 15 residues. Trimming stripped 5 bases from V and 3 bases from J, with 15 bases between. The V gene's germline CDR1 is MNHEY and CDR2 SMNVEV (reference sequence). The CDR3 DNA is TGTGCCAGCAGTCCCCCCAGCCTGAGGACAGATACGCAGTATTTT. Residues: CASSPPSLRTDTQYF.